A single sample gave rise to the 31 T cell receptor beta chains below, sequenced in a study of CD8 T cell repertoires and HIV-1 epitope variants. This table comes from immunoSEQ multiplex PCR, and its TCRdb copy is limited to in-frame clones, with some not included. The sample holds approximately 90,000 clones, 74% seen once. Sequencing input: uncultured baseline CD8+ T cells from peripheral blood mononuclear cells (PBMCs). The source of these receptors is a male donor with HIV.

This chain uses TRBV5-6 with TRBJ1-1, with 9 bases that match TRBD1. Germline trimming cut 4 bases from V and 2 bases from J; bases unmatched to any gene: 12. CDR3 length equals 17 residues. Germline assignment: CDR1 SGHDT and CDR2 YYEEEE. CDR3 in DNA: TGTGCCAGCAGCGAAGAGTGGGACAGGGTGGGAAACACTGAAGCTTTCTTT. Encoded protein: CASSEEWDRVGNTEAFF.

To note about this clone: At the DNA level, this CDR3 is encoded by other sequences in the same sample as well. This chain joins TRBV9 and TRBJ2-3; maybe TRBD2 (6 bases). Trimming left V 2 bases short and J 0 bases short, with 10 bases between. Germline V gives CDR1 SGDLS, CDR2 YYNGEE. This CDR3 is 15 amino acids long. CDR3 in amino acids: CASSVGAGSTDTQYF. CDR3 coding DNA: TGTGCCAGCAGCGTTGGCGCGGGAAGCACAGATACGCAGTATTTT.

This chain uses TRBV9 with TRBJ2-3, with D perhaps matching TRBD2 (5 bases). V lost 0 bases to trimming and J lost 6 bases, with 8 bases between them. Germline-derived CDR1 and CDR2 are SGDLS and YYNGEE. The CDR3 loop spans 13 amino acids. The CDR3 reads CASSVAGSDTQYF. The CDR3 nucleotides are TGTGCCAGCAGCGTAGCGGGGTCGGATACGCAGTATTTT.

This chain uses TRBV7-2 with TRBJ1-5; TRBD1 matches 9 bases. From germline, CDR1 is SGHTA and CDR2 FQGNSA. Trimming removed 5 bases from V and 7 bases from J; junction bases left unmatched: 9. CDR3 length equals 15 residues. This CDR3 is CASSPGTGRGQPQHF. CDR3 sequence (DNA): TGTGCCAGCAGCCCGGGGACAGGGAGGGGCCAGCCCCAGCATTTT.

The chain links TRBV7-6 to TRBJ1-1; perhaps TRBD1 as D (5 bases). Germline V gene data show CDR1 as SGHVS and CDR2 as FNYEAQ. CDR3 length equals 14 residues. With 2 bases removed from V and 1 base from J, the gap between germline ends came to 8 bases. CDR3 in amino acids: CASSLSQGNTEAFF. The CDR3 region has the DNA TGTGCCAGCAGCTTAAGTCAGGGGAACACTGAAGCTTTCTTT.

This clone was counted between two and nine times. The genes are TRBV7-6 and TRBJ2-1, with D unresolved. CDR1 and CDR2 from the germline V gene are SGHVS and FNYEAQ. V gave up 1 base and J gave up 9 bases, with 10 bases separating them. The CDR3 is 13 residues long. The CDR3 sequence is CASSLVGSGEQFF. Here the CDR3 DNA reads TGTGCCAGCAGCTTAGTAGGTTCCGGTGAGCAGTTCTTC.

The chain carries TRBV7-2 and TRBJ1-2, with D perhaps matching TRBD1 (5 bases). The CDR3 extends over 12 amino acids. Germline V gives CDR1 SGHTA, CDR2 FQGNSA. V was trimmed by 5 bases and J by 3 bases, leaving 7 bases between them. CDR3 DNA: TGTGCCAGCAGCCGAGGGGACTATGGCTACACCTTC. This sequence encodes CASSRGDYGYTF.

This clone was picked up one time. The chain has TRBV28 and TRBJ2-3, with D possibly TRBD1 on 6 matching bases. The CDR3 loop spans 14 amino acids. The ends were cut back, 11 bases at V and 6 bases at J, with 21 bases in the middle. Germline lookup yields CDR1 MDHEN and CDR2 SYDVKM. The chain's CDR3 is CALDYDRLLDTQYF. The CDR3 DNA is TGTGCCCTGGATTATGACAGGCTGCTGGATACGCAGTATTTT.

This clone was seen just once. The rearrangement uses TRBV6-5 and TRBJ1-2; D is uncertain. V lost 0 bases and J 4 bases, leaving 9 bases between the germline ends. The CDR3 consists of 14 residues. Looked up from germline, CDR1 is MNHEY and CDR2 is SVGAGI. CDR3 region: CASSYSKQFYGYTF. The CDR3 DNA follows: TGTGCCAGCAGTTACTCGAAACAGTTCTATGGCTACACCTTC.

The chain uses TRBV9 and TRBJ1-3, with TRBD1 matching over 7 bases. Per germline, CDR1 SGDLS and CDR2 YYNGEE. The CDR3 runs 14 residues. After removal of 3 bases from V and 3 bases from J, the junction contained 3 bases not matched to a gene. CDR3 sequence reads: CASSGTGHGNTIYF. CDR3 in DNA: TGTGCCAGCAGCGGGACAGGCCATGGAAACACCATATATTTT.

The rearrangement links TRBV19 to TRBJ1-2; perhaps TRBD1 as D (5 bases). Between the trimmed V and J ends, which lost 2 bases and 8 bases, there was a span of 9 bases. CDR3 length: 12 residues. The germline CDR1 and CDR2 sequences are LNHDA and SQIVND (reference sequence). CDR3 sequence: CASSIQGSGYTF. The CDR3 DNA is TGTGCCAGTAGTATACAGGGTAGCGGCTACACCTTC.

The V gene is TRBV5-6, the J gene TRBJ2-5, with D maybe TRBD2 (5 bases). With 0 bases removed from V and 1 base from J, the gap between germline ends came to 13 bases. Germline V gene sequence: CDR1 SGHDT, CDR2 YYEEEE. CDR3 length equals 16 residues. Here the CDR3 DNA reads TGTGCCAGCAGCTTGGGCGCCGCGGGTGTCCAAGAGACCCAGTACTTC. Amino acid sequence: CASSLGAAGVQETQYF.

This chain uses TRBV2 with TRBJ1-1; D gene ambiguous. V was cut by 0 bases and J by 7 bases, with 12 bases left in between. The CDR3 is 14 residues long. Germline assignment: CDR1 SNHLY and CDR2 FYNNEI. In DNA form, the CDR3 reads TGTGCCAGCAGTGAAGCGCGGACTCGGGGTGAAGCTTTCTTT. This encodes CASSEARTRGEAFF. The full variable domain, rest sourced from reference TRBV2 and TRBJ1-1, is EPEVTQTPSHQVTQMGQEVILRCVPISNHLYFYWYRQILGQKVEFLVSFYNNEISEKSEIFDDQFSVERPDGSNFTLKIRSTKLEDSAMYFCASSEARTRGEAFFGQGTRLTVV.

This chain uses TRBV30 with TRBJ2-2, with TRBD2 as a possible D gene (5 bases). V was trimmed by 7 bases and J by 5 bases, leaving 11 bases between them. The germline CDR1 and CDR2 sequences are GTSNPN and SVGIG (reference sequence). This CDR3 is built from 12 residues. This CDR3 reads CASQRRTGELFF. CDR3 nucleotides: TGTGCCTCCCAACGGAGGACCGGGGAGCTGTTTTTT.

V and J are TRBV7-2 and TRBJ2-1; D possibly matches TRBD1 or TRBD2 (6 bases each). Germline loops: CDR1 SGHTA, CDR2 FQGNSA. The CDR3 totals 14 residues. Trimming removed 1 base at V and 8 bases at J, with 12 bases between. CDR3 in DNA: TGTGCCAGCAGCTTAGACAATCGGGGGCATGAGCAGTTCTTC. This encodes CASSLDNRGHEQFF.

The chain links TRBV19 to TRBJ2-7, with D perhaps being TRBD1 or TRBD2 (5 bases each). CDR3 length equals 14 residues. V lost 4 bases and J 3 bases, leaving 13 bases between the germline ends. Germline CDR1 LNHDA, CDR2 SQIVND (reference sequence). CDR3 loop: CASSKGPTGYEQYF. CDR3 coding DNA: TGTGCCAGTAGTAAGGGACCGACCGGCTACGAGCAGTACTTC.

J is TRBJ2-7 and V is TRBV27; 7 nucleotides align to TRBD1. CDR1 and CDR2 (germline): MNHEY, SMNVEV (reference sequence). The J segment lost 2 bases and the V segment lost 7 bases, leaving 5 bases of the junction unmatched. This CDR3 has 13 amino acids. The CDR3 nucleotides read TGTGCCAGCATGCGACAGGGCCCCTACGAGCAGTACTTC. Translating gives CASMRQGPYEQYF.

This rearrangement joins TRBV7-6 to TRBJ1-3; D perhaps matches TRBD1 (5 bases). The germline gives CDR1 SGHVS, CDR2 FNYEAQ. The CDR3 totals 16 residues. V gave up 0 bases and J gave up 0 bases, with 9 bases separating them. The CDR3 reads CASSLAVGASGNTIYF. The CDR3 nucleotides are TGTGCCAGCAGCTTAGCGGTCGGGGCCTCTGGAAACACCATATATTTT.

Ten or more counts support this clone. The chain couples TRBV29-1 to TRBJ2-1; a weak D match, TRBD2 (6 bases). Germline loops: CDR1 SQVTM, CDR2 ANQGSEA. The CDR3 totals 17 residues. Trimming shortened V by 0 bases and J by 1 base, and 16 bases separated the two germline ends. The CDR3 sequence: CSVEDVFGGASYNEQFF. The CDR3 DNA follows: TGCAGCGTTGAAGATGTTTTCGGGGGTGCGTCCTACAATGAGCAGTTCTTC.

The chain employs TRBV19 and TRBJ1-1; weak D call: TRBD1 (6 bases). The V end lost 6 bases, the J end lost 2 bases, and 16 bases lay between the germline ends. This CDR3 region has 15 residues. CDR1 is LNHDA and CDR2 is SQIVND in the germline V gene (reference sequence). This CDR3 is CASSSRDNLNTEAFF. The CDR3 DNA follows: TGTGCCAGTAGCTCCAGGGACAACCTCAACACTGAAGCTTTCTTT.

This clone was seen more than once but under ten times. This chain uses TRBV19 with TRBJ2-6; D is ambiguous. This CDR3 is 14 amino acids long. V gave up 3 bases and J gave up 5 bases, with 8 bases separating them. From germline, CDR1 is LNHDA and CDR2 SQIVND (reference sequence). In DNA, the CDR3 is TGTGCCAGTAGTATCCGCTCATGGGCCAACGTCCTGACTTTC. Amino acid sequence: CASSIRSWANVLTF.

The V gene is TRBV15, the J gene TRBJ2-3; 11 nucleotides match TRBD2. Germline CDR1 LNHNV, CDR2 YYDKDF (reference sequence). The CDR3 totals 17 residues. V lost 1 base and J lost 0; bases outside the gene matches: 3. The CDR3 DNA sequence: TGTGCCACCAGCAGAGGCGGGACTAGCGGAAGCACAGATACGCAGTATTTT. Its protein is CATSRGGTSGSTDTQYF.

This rearrangement joins TRBV6-4 to TRBJ1-3, with 8 bases identical to TRBD1. The CDR3 length is 15 residues. In germline, CDR1 is MRHNA, CDR2 SNTAGT. The V gene end was trimmed by 3 bases and the J gene end by 2 bases; junction bases not matched to a gene: 3. CDR3 coding DNA: TGTGCCAGCAGTGAGGACAGGGAAGCTGGAAACACCATATATTTT. The encoded protein is CASSEDREAGNTIYF.

The chain uses TRBV29-1 and TRBJ1-3, with no clear D. CDR1 is SQVTM and CDR2 is ANQGSEA in the germline V gene. The CDR3 length is 13 residues. Trimming cost V 6 bases and J 0 bases, with 9 bases left between them. CDR3 DNA sequence: TGCAGCGTGGAGGAGAGCTCTGGAAACACCATATATTTT. Protein product: CSVEESSGNTIYF.

The genes are TRBV6-1 and TRBJ2-5; 12 bases agree with TRBD2. Germline trimming cut 8 bases from V and 6 bases from J; bases unmatched to any gene: 4. This CDR3 is built from 13 residues. Germline V gives CDR1 MNHNS, CDR2 SASEGT. The chain's CDR3 is CASGTSGGKTQYF. CDR3 DNA sequence: TGTGCCAGCGGTACTAGCGGGGGGAAGACCCAGTACTTC.

The genes are TRBV7-2 and TRBJ2-6; the match to TRBD1 covers 7 bases. The CDR3 is 16 amino acids. CDR1 is SGHTA, CDR2 FQGNSA, per germline. V was clipped by 3 bases and J by 0 bases; unmatched bases: 2. The CDR3 DNA reads TGTGCCAGCAGCTTGACAGGGAACTCTGGGGCCAACGTCCTGACTTTC. This encodes CASSLTGNSGANVLTF.

The chain joins TRBV9 to TRBJ1-1, with D hard to call. From germline, CDR1 is SGDLS and CDR2 YYNGEE. This CDR3 is built from 14 residues. V lost 0 bases and J lost 2, with 8 bases in between. As DNA, the CDR3 is TGTGCCAGCAGCGTAGCTAGTTATAACACTGAAGCTTTCTTT. It translates to CASSVASYNTEAFF.

The chain is built from TRBV7-9 and TRBJ1-1; D unresolved. V lost 2 bases and J lost 6, with 7 bases in between. Germline lookup yields CDR1 SEHNR and CDR2 FQNEAQ (reference sequence). The CDR3 runs to 12 residues. As DNA, the CDR3 is TGTGCCAGCAGCTTATCGCCGGCTGAAGCTTTCTTT. It encodes CASSLSPAEAFF.

The chain employs TRBV27 and TRBJ2-5; TRBD2 might be the D (6 bases). Deletions cut 6 bases from V and 4 bases from J, with 12 bases between. The germline V gene has CDR1 MNHEY and CDR2 SMNVEV (reference sequence). The CDR3 loop spans 13 amino acids. CDR3 sequence (DNA): TGTGCCAGCAGCCTGGAGGGCCGAGAGACCCAGTACTTC. Translating gives CASSLEGRETQYF.

CDR3 bases: TGTGCCAGCAGCCTACGAAACGGAGATACGCAGTATTTT. Translated: CASSLRNGDTQYF. This chain uses TRBV5-4 with TRBJ2-3; D ambiguous. The CDR3 spans 13 residues. Between the trimmed V and J ends, which lost 4 bases and 5 bases, there was a span of 11 bases. The germline V gene has CDR1 SGHNT and CDR2 YYREEE (reference sequence).

The chain couples TRBV5-8 to TRBJ2-3; TRBD2 might be the D (5 bases). Trimming removed 3 bases at V and 1 base at J, with 15 bases between. The CDR3 runs to 16 residues. The V gene's germline CDR1 is SGHTS and CDR2 YDEGEE. The CDR3 is CASSSRTVLGTDTQYF. CDR3 DNA: TGTGCCAGCAGCTCACGGACTGTTCTCGGCACAGATACGCAGTATTTT.